The 21 T cell receptor beta chains presented below share a single source sample, sequenced in a study of cytomegalovirus exposure and HLA in healthy donors. This PCR relied on a set of 60 Vbeta primers and 13 Jbeta primers. TCRdb's table, derived via immunoSEQ multiplex PCR, lists solely in-frame clones and lacks some. The sample lists roughly 110,000 clones; approximately 80% were seen once. Sequenced material: PBMCs. Receptors were obtained from a man aged 25-45 years in good health and CMV-seropositive.

The chain uses TRBV6-1 and TRBJ1-1; maybe TRBD1 (6 bases). Germline assignment: CDR1 MNHNS and CDR2 SASEGT. CDR3 size: 14 residues. Trimming stripped 6 bases from V and 7 bases from J, with 18 bases between. DNA for the CDR3: TGTGCCAGCAGAGATCAGGGGCGAATAAGTGAAGCTTTCTTT. This translates into CASRDQGRISEAFF.

This clone was counted a few times. V usage is TRBV19 and J usage is TRBJ2-7, with D unclear. V was cut by 6 bases and J by 0 bases, with 15 bases left in between. The length of the CDR3 is 15 residues. Germline loops: CDR1 LNHDA, CDR2 SQIVND (reference sequence). Written as DNA, the CDR3 is TGTGCCAGTAGGGAGAACAAGTTACCCTCCTACGAGCAGTACTTC. Residues: CASRENKLPSYEQYF. Combining the CDR3 with reference TRBV19 and TRBJ2-7 gives the whole variable domain DGGITQSPKYLFRKEGQNVTLSCEQNLNHDAMYWYRQDPGQGLRLIYYSQIVNDFQKGDIAEGYSVSREKKESFPLTVTSAQKNPTAFYLCASRENKLPSYEQYFGPGTRLTVT.

The chain recombines TRBV7-2 with TRBJ1-1; D possibly corresponds to TRBD1 (5 bases). The CDR3 loop spans 14 amino acids. Trimming left V 4 bases short and J 4 bases short, with 13 bases between. CDR1 and CDR2 (germline): SGHTA, FQGNSA. CDR3 sequence: CASSSLGELTEAFF. The CDR3 nucleotides are TGTGCCAGCAGCTCCTTAGGGGAACTCACTGAAGCTTTCTTT.

The CDR3 protein is CASSTSTGLGWDTQYF. The DNA for the CDR3 is TGTGCCAGCAGCACCTCCACGGGACTCGGCTGGGATACGCAGTATTTT. The gene calls are TRBV7-2 and TRBJ2-3; the D gene is possibly TRBD2 (6 bases). CDR1 SGHTA and CDR2 FQGNSA come from the germline V gene. V gave up 5 bases and J gave up 6 bases, with 21 bases separating them. This CDR3 is 16 amino acids long.

CDR3 bases: TGCAGCGTGGAACTAACTAGCACAGATACGCAGTATTTT. It encodes CSVELTSTDTQYF. This chain links TRBV29-1 with TRBJ2-3; no clear D gene. The V end was cut by 6 bases, the J end by 0 bases, with 10 bases between. The CDR3 length is 13 residues. The germline gives CDR1 SQVTM, CDR2 ANQGSEA.

This clone has more than one count but fewer than ten. CDR3 sequence (DNA): TGTGCCTGGAGTTCGGGATCACCCCTCCACTTT. This gives the protein CAWSSGSPLHF. The rearrangement uses TRBV30 and TRBJ1-6; D is uncertain. This CDR3 comprises 11 residues. V dropped 2 bases and J dropped 10 bases, with 6 bases sitting between them. CDR1 is GTSNPN, CDR2 SVGIG, per germline (reference sequence).

The genes are TRBV7-3 and TRBJ1-1, with a possible D match to TRBD1 (5 bases). V was pared by 3 bases and J by 7 bases, with 15 bases between. The germline V gene has CDR1 SGHTA and CDR2 FQGTGA. The CDR3 extends over 14 amino acids. The CDR3 nucleotides read TGTGCCAGCAGCTTTCGCGGGGGGGTCGGTGAAGCTTTCTTT. This sequence encodes CASSFRGGVGEAFF.

This clone was found once. The rearrangement links TRBV5-4 to TRBJ2-5; 7 bases match TRBD2. V lost 2 bases to trimming and J lost 5 bases; unmatched junction nucleotides: 6. Germline V gene lookup returns CDR1 SGHNT and CDR2 YYREEE (reference sequence). The CDR3 covers 14 residues. As DNA, the CDR3 is TGTGCCAGCAGCTTAGGACTAGTAGTTGAGACCCAGTACTTC. Translating gives CASSLGLVVETQYF.

The chain has TRBV5-1 and TRBJ1-6, with 10 bases that match TRBD1. The ends lost 4 bases at V and 10 bases at J; junction bases unmatched: 8. Germline lookup yields CDR1 SGHRS and CDR2 YFSETQ. The CDR3 runs to 15 residues. Written as DNA, the CDR3 is TGCGCCAGCAGCCTCTTAGGGACAGGGGACTCACCCCTCCACTTT. The encoded protein is CASSLLGTGDSPLHF.

The V gene is TRBV7-9, the J gene TRBJ1-5; 9 bases are shared with TRBD1. The CDR3 runs to 15 residues. Germline V gene lookup returns CDR1 SEHNR and CDR2 FQNEAQ (reference sequence). V was pared by 1 base and J by 5 bases, with 3 bases of the junction left unmatched. The CDR3 loop is CASSLDRGRDQPQHF. The DNA of the CDR3 is TGTGCCAGCAGCTTAGACAGGGGGCGCGATCAGCCCCAGCATTTT.

CDR3 coding DNA: TGTGCCAGCAGTTACTCTTGGGGCTTTGGAAACACCATATATTTT. Its translation: CASSYSWGFGNTIYF. The rearrangement uses TRBV6-5 and TRBJ1-3; weak D call: TRBD1 (5 bases). Germline V CDR1 and CDR2: MNHEY, SVGAGI. V was cut by 0 bases and J by 3 bases, with 9 bases left in between. The CDR3 spans 15 residues.

The chain is built from TRBV5-4 and TRBJ2-2; maybe TRBD2 (6 bases). From germline, CDR1 is SGHNT and CDR2 YYREEE (reference sequence). V was pared by 1 base and J by 4 bases, with 17 bases between. The CDR3 is 17 residues long. This CDR3 reads CASSLSGGRFVTGELFF. As DNA, the CDR3 is TGTGCCAGCAGCTTGTCTGGTGGGAGGTTTGTCACCGGGGAGCTGTTTTTT.

Here the CDR3 reads CASSVIAGGMGNEQFF. CDR3 nucleotide sequence: TGTGCCAGCAGCGTGATAGCGGGAGGGATGGGCAATGAGCAGTTCTTC. This chain connects TRBV11-3 to TRBJ2-1, with 11 bases aligning to TRBD2. J lost 6 bases, V lost 5 bases, and 9 bases had no gene match. CDR1 and CDR2 from the germline V gene are SGHNT and YENEEA. The CDR3 totals 16 residues.

For the CDR3, the DNA is TGCGCCAGCAGCCAAACAGGGGCCGGAGGTGGGGCCAACGTCCTGACTTTC. Encoded protein: CASSQTGAGGGANVLTF. V usage is TRBV5-1 and J usage is TRBJ2-6; 7 positions match TRBD1. There are 17 residues in the CDR3. Germline values: CDR1 SGHRS, CDR2 YFSETQ. V lost 4 bases and J lost 3; bases outside the gene matches: 10.

The V call is TRBV11-2, the J call TRBJ2-5, with D perhaps matching TRBD2 (6 bases). CDR1 and CDR2 from the germline V gene are SGHAT and FQNNGV. V lost 5 bases to trimming and J lost 14 bases, with 18 bases between them. This CDR3 contains 12 residues. The CDR3 nucleotides read TGTGCCAGCAGCCAACGCGGGACGCTTTCCTACTTC. This gives the protein CASSQRGTLSYF.

V is TRBV7-8 and J is TRBJ1-4, with D perhaps matching TRBD1 (5 bases). The CDR3 runs 16 residues. The ends were cut back, 2 bases at V and 0 bases at J, with 10 bases in the middle. Germline values: CDR1 SGHVS, CDR2 FQNEAQ. Written as DNA, the CDR3 is TGTGCCAGCAGCTTAAGCGGGGCATCAACTAATGAAAAACTGTTTTTT. Amino acids: CASSLSGASTNEKLFF. Full variable domain (outside the CDR3, taken from reference TRBV7-8 and TRBJ1-4): GAGVSQSPRYKVAKRGQDVALRCDPISGHVSLFWYQQALGQGPEFLTYFQNEAQLDKSGLPSDRFFAERPEGSVSTLKIQRTQQEDSAVYLCASSLSGASTNEKLFFGSGTQLSVL.

This clone came up once. The gene calls are TRBV11-2 and TRBJ1-2; 8 bases fit TRBD1. The CDR3 is 16 residues long. Looked up from germline, CDR1 is SGHAT and CDR2 is FQNNGV. V lost 5 bases and J lost 1; bases outside the gene matches: 9. CDR3 sequence: CASSTLDRGDNYGYTF. DNA of the CDR3: TGTGCCAGCAGCACCCTCGACAGGGGCGATAACTATGGCTACACCTTC.

The chain uses TRBV6-1 and TRBJ2-2, with a tentative D call TRBD1 (6 bases). The CDR3 totals 16 residues. Germline CDR1 and CDR2: MNHNS and SASEGT. Trimming pared 4 bases from V and 4 bases from J, leaving 16 bases between. For the CDR3, the DNA is TGTGCCAGCAGTGGTCGGACAGCGGTTCTCACCGGGGAGCTGTTTTTT. It is translated as CASSGRTAVLTGELFF.

The CDR3 protein is CASSLAGVVEKLFF. The CDR3 coding sequence is TGTGCCAGCAGCTTGGCAGGGGTAGTTGAAAAACTGTTTTTT. The J gene is TRBJ1-4, the V gene TRBV5-5; perhaps TRBD1 as D (6 bases). CDR3 length equals 14 residues. The V gene's germline CDR1 is SGHKS and CDR2 YYEKEE (reference sequence). Trimming pared 0 bases from V and 7 bases from J, leaving 10 bases between. Drawing the rest from reference TRBV5-5 and TRBJ1-4, the complete variable domain is DAGVTQSPTHLIKTRGQQVTLRCSPISGHKSVSWYQQVLGQGPQFIFQYYEKEERGRGNFPDRFSARQFPNYSSELNVNALLLGDSALYLCASSLAGVVEKLFFGSGTQLSVL.

J is TRBJ2-1 and V is TRBV5-4; 8 nucleotides agree with TRBD2. Germline V gene data show CDR1 as SGHNT and CDR2 as YYREEE (reference sequence). The CDR3 spans 16 residues. Trimming took 3 bases from V and 7 from J; bases not matched to a gene: 12. CDR3 amino acids: CASSYELADRRNEQFF. The DNA for the CDR3 is TGTGCCAGCAGCTACGAACTAGCGGACCGGCGAAATGAGCAGTTCTTC. Supplemented by reference TRBV5-4 and TRBJ2-1, the full variable domain reads ETGVTQSPTHLIKTRGQQVTLRCSSQSGHNTVSWYQQALGQGPQFIFQYYREEENGRGNFPPRFSGLQFPNYSSELNVNALELDDSALYLCASSYELADRRNEQFFGPGTRLTVL.

The genes are TRBV5-8 and TRBJ2-7, with TRBD2 matching 7 bases. Germline CDR1 SGHTS, CDR2 YDEGEE. The CDR3 length is 13 residues. The V segment lost 2 bases and the J segment 7 bases; nucleotides outside the gene matches: 6. The CDR3 region is CASSFVLADEQYV. The CDR3 nucleotides are TGTGCCAGCAGCTTTGTCCTAGCGGATGAGCAGTACGTC.